A single sample gave rise to the 5 T cell receptor beta chains below, sequenced in a study of response to subunit inactivated influenza vaccine. TCRdb reprocessed the RT-PCR reads via MiXCR and lists one record per CDR3 protein. The sample has hundreds of thousands of distinct CDR3 sequences; approximately 14% are singletons. Sequenced material: PBMCs from blood, taken approximately 12 days after vaccination. The receptors derive from a man in his fifties who received an inactivated influenza vaccine.

The chain employs TRBV12-3 or TRBV12-4 and TRBJ2-2; the match to TRBD2 covers 9 bases. Trimming cost V 6 bases and J 6 bases; bases outside gene matches: 5. This CDR3 is 14 amino acids long. The CDR3 loop is CASRLAGRAGELFF. The DNA for the CDR3 is TGTGCCAGCAGGCTAGCGGGGCGGGCCGGGGAGCTGTTTTTT.

This clonotype has a count of ten or more. V usage is TRBV4-2 and J usage is TRBJ1-3; D not resolved. The CDR3 is made up of 16 amino acids. Germline values: CDR1 LGHNA, CDR2 YNFKEQ. The V gene lost 2 bases and the J gene lost 0 bases, with 11 bases spanning the gap. This CDR3 reads CASSQSLSDSGNTIYF. The CDR3 region has the DNA TGTGCCAGCAGCCAAAGTCTCAGCGACTCTGGAAACACCATATATTTT.

This clonotype was counted between two and nine times. The chain has TRBV20-1 and TRBJ1-5; 7 bases are shared with TRBD1. The germline CDR1 and CDR2 sequences are DFQATT and SNEGSKA (reference sequence). CDR3 length: 13 residues. V lost 3 bases to trimming and J lost 4 bases; unmatched junction nucleotides: 3. CDR3 residues: CSARGQHNQPQHF. The CDR3, as DNA: TGCAGTGCTAGGGGACAGCATAATCAGCCCCAGCATTTT.

This clonotype was seen only a few times. V usage is TRBV5-4 and J usage is TRBJ2-1, with 8 bases fitting TRBD2. Per the germline V gene, CDR1 is SGHNT and CDR2 is YYREEE (reference sequence). The CDR3 runs to 16 residues. With V trimmed by 2 bases and J by 2 bases, 6 bases remained unmatched. CDR3 in amino acids: CASSFSGGGPYNEQFF. CDR3 sequence (DNA): TGTGCCAGCAGCTTTTCTGGCGGGGGGCCCTACAATGAGCAGTTCTTC.

The V and J genes are TRBV6-1 and TRBJ2-1; D not certain. The CDR3 is 17 amino acids. The V gene lost 6 bases and the J gene lost 3 bases, with 21 bases spanning the gap. CDR1 and CDR2 from the germline V gene are MNHNS and SASEGT. In DNA form, the CDR3 reads TGTGCCAGCAGCCATATCCCGTACATCCCCGACTACAATGAGCAGTTCTTC. Residues: CASSHIPYIPDYNEQFF.